These 5 T cell receptor beta chains share one sample of origin, sequenced in a study of blood T cell repertoires in COVID-19. Produced via immunoSEQ multiplex PCR; TCRdb's table is partial and in-frame only. This table has roughly 150,000 clones, just over 90% appearing once. The sample taken for sequencing was peripheral blood. These receptors came from a woman in her fifties or sixties with COVID-19, enrolled during active disease.

V and J are TRBV11-2 and TRBJ1-4; the D is unclear. Looked up from germline, CDR1 is SGHAT and CDR2 is FQNNGV. The V end was cut by 1 base, the J end by 7 bases, with 13 bases between. The CDR3 contains 15 residues. CDR3 in DNA: TGTGCCAGCAGCTTAGGTCACCGCGGATCTGAAAAACTGTTTTTT. As protein: CASSLGHRGSEKLFF.

The rearrangement links TRBV18 to TRBJ2-2, with D perhaps matching TRBD1 (6 bases). CDR3 length: 16 amino acids. Germline V lookup: CDR1 KGHSH, CDR2 LQKENI. Trimming removed 3 bases at V and 1 base at J, with 12 bases between. DNA for the CDR3: TGTGCCAGCTCACCCGCAGGGGCGATGAACACCGGGGAGCTGTTTTTT. It is translated as CASSPAGAMNTGELFF.

The V and J genes are TRBV6-5 and TRBJ2-7, with 9 bases that match TRBD1. The V gene's germline CDR1 is MNHEY and CDR2 SVGAGI. J was trimmed by 2 bases and V by 0 bases; bases with no gene match: 5. The CDR3 consists of 16 residues. The CDR3 nucleotides are TGTGCCAGCAGTTACTCGATCCGACAGGGGGCCTACGAGCAGTACTTC. Translating gives CASSYSIRQGAYEQYF.

This clone has just one count. This chain links TRBV11-3 with TRBJ2-3, with 8 positions matching TRBD1. Germline assignment: CDR1 SGHNT and CDR2 YENEEA. V trimming: 5 bases; J trimming: 2 bases; junction bases outside the gene matches: 6. CDR3 length: 15 residues. CDR3 sequence (DNA): TGTGCCAGCAGCCCGCGACAGGGGAACACAGATACGCAGTATTTT. Protein: CASSPRQGNTDTQYF.

This chain connects TRBV4-3 to TRBJ2-2; maybe TRBD2 (6 bases). Germline values: CDR1 LGHNA, CDR2 YSLEER. CDR3 length: 15 residues. Trimming removed 0 bases at V and 5 bases at J, with 10 bases between. The CDR3 DNA reads TGCGCCAGCAGCCAAGAATTAGCGGCTACCGGGGAGCTGTTTTTT. Translating it yields CASSQELAATGELFF.